The clone carrying this T cell receptor (beta chain) was counted a single time. What it binds is not known. At one of its ends the junction is not consistent with the germline gene, which may arise from a read error. These data are taken from a study of CD8+ T cells in alopecia areata. Study-level background: Scoring treated patients' severity relied on the percentage of scalp area affected.

Treatment described: oral pan-JAK inhibitor, 5-10 mg twice daily. Specimens obtained from alopecia areata patients comprised lesional scalp punch biopsies and peripheral blood. The authors sorted CD4+ and CD8+ T cells from PBMCs. Study outcomes and limitations: The study found that many expanded lesional clones persisted in scalp and blood during tofacitinib.

Germline lookup yields CDR1 DFQATT and CDR2 SNEGSKA (reference sequence). There are 11 residues in the CDR3. Investigators isolated RNA and reverse transcribed it into cDNA to act as the sequencing template. Profiling relied on immunoSEQ multiplex PCR, and the TCRdb table lists in-frame clones only, not all of them. The table shows 150,000 to 200,000 clones, with roughly 60% occurring only once. The sequence was obtained from a human donor with alopecia areata. Sequencing used CD4+ T cells sorted from blood, obtained at approximately week 55, from a patient treated with tofacitinib. This chain links TRBV20-1 with TRBJ1-2, with unresolved D. Written as DNA, the CDR3 is TGCAGTGCTAAGGACGGATGGCATCCCCGGTTC. Its translation: CSAKDGWHPRF.